Sequencing of this T cell receptor beta chain was carried out in a study of PD-L1 blockade in urothelial cancer. Turning to the study itself: Atezolizumab (1,200 mg intravenously every 3 weeks) began around 2014 for patients. Most patients, about 85% of the 29, were males with bladder-origin cancer. Study-level results: For durable-benefit patients, tumor-associated blood clones expanded more at 3 weeks.

Measured with immunoSEQ multiplex PCR; TCRdb has only the in-frame clones, and not every one. The sample contains around 100,000 clones, roughly 87% of which appear only once. Germline V lookup: CDR1 SSHAT, CDR2 FNYEAQ (reference sequence). This CDR3 contains 14 residues. Documented time point: pretreatment peripheral blood. On this clone itself: No antigen is known for it. One junction end disagrees with the germline gene, perhaps due to a read error.

The clonotype was recovered from a man aged 55 to 70 with urothelial cancer. The sequencing here drew on PBMCs, taken around atezolizumab (anti-PD-L1) treatment. The V and J genes are TRBV7-7 and TRBJ2-7; D might be TRBD2 (5 bases). The CDR3 region is CASSPTGEGDEQYF. CDR3 in DNA: TGTGCTAGCAGCCCTACCGGTGAGGGCGACGAGCAGTACTTC.